This record covers a single TCR beta chain. This sample stems from a study of blood T cells in healthy people across ages. Then a second PCR, running about 7 to 11 cycles, was carried out with a sample-barcoded 5' primer and a J-beta primer mix. TCRdb itself ran the 5' RACE reads through MiXCR, one entry per CDR3 protein. The sample consists of roughly 800,000 distinct CDR3 sequences, 25% of them appearing once. The ends were cut back, 5 bases at V and 7 bases at J, with 17 bases in the middle. This CDR3 is built from 15 residues. The same specimen was also included in a second study, on T cells of mothers and their children.

The specimen was blood. The V call is TRBV12-3 or TRBV12-4, the J call TRBJ1-4, with unresolved D. The TCR comes from a boy between 10 and 17 years old in good health. The CDR3 protein is CASSDKTGPGEKLFF. The CDR3 DNA is TGTGCCAGCAGTGACAAGACCGGGCCAGGTGAAAAACTGTTTTTT.